These 10 T cell receptor beta chains were all obtained from the same sample, sequenced in a study of blood T cell repertoires in COVID-19. Produced via immunoSEQ multiplex PCR; TCRdb's table is partial and in-frame only. The sample holds hundreds of thousands of clones; about 86% are singletons and the top ten take 6.2%. Material for sequencing was peripheral blood. The receptors originated from a man between 60 and 75 years old who had recovered from COVID-19.

This sequence joins TRBV10-1 and TRBJ2-2; D remains ambiguous. The V gene's germline CDR1 is WNHNN and CDR2 SYGVQD (reference sequence). Trimming removed 4 bases from V and 6 bases from J, with 15 bases in between. The CDR3 is 15 residues long. CDR3 in amino acids: CASSALTSSPGELFF. CDR3 nucleotide sequence: TGCGCCAGCAGTGCGCTAACTTCTAGTCCCGGGGAGCTGTTTTTT.

This chain links TRBV11-3 with TRBJ2-7, with a weak D call TRBD2 (6 bases). This CDR3 contains 13 residues. Germline lookup yields CDR1 SGHNT and CDR2 YENEEA. Trimming stripped 1 base from V and 2 bases from J, with 6 bases between. The CDR3 DNA sequence: TGTGCCAGCAGCTTAGCGGGGGCCTACGAGCAGTACTTC. Protein sequence: CASSLAGAYEQYF.

The chain combines TRBV5-1 with TRBJ2-1; TRBD2 is a possible D gene (6 bases). V was pared by 0 bases and J by 2 bases, with 12 bases between. Germline CDR1 SGHRS, CDR2 YFSETQ. This CDR3 is built from 16 residues. CDR3: CASSLVPGSAYNEQFF. Here the CDR3 DNA reads TGCGCCAGCAGCTTGGTGCCCGGGAGCGCCTACAATGAGCAGTTCTTC. Using reference TRBV5-1 and TRBJ2-1 for the parts outside the CDR3, the full variable domain is KAGVTQTPRYLIKTRGQQVTLSCSPISGHRSVSWYQQTPGQGLQFLFEYFSETQRNKGNFPGRFSGRQFSNSRSEMNVSTLELGDSALYLCASSLVPGSAYNEQFFGPGTRLTVL.

The chain employs TRBV7-2 and TRBJ2-7; 9 bases fit TRBD2. V dropped 5 bases and J dropped 0; count of bases not matched to a gene: 14. Germline V CDR1 and CDR2: SGHTA, FQGNSA. This CDR3 spans 18 amino acids. CDR3 coding DNA: TGTGCCAGCAGCCTTAGGGGGGGGCTAGCGGGAACCTCCTACGAGCAGTACTTC. It translates to CASSLRGGLAGTSYEQYF.

The chain uses TRBV19 and TRBJ2-7; TRBD2 is a possible D gene (5 bases). Looked up from germline, CDR1 is LNHDA and CDR2 is SQIVND (reference sequence). The V end lost 5 bases, the J end lost 5 bases, and 10 bases lay between the germline ends. The CDR3 contains 12 residues. The CDR3 region has the DNA TGTGCCAGTAGTCCCCCGGGGAACGAGCAGTACTTC. Its protein product is CASSPPGNEQYF.

The chain is built from TRBV4-3 and TRBJ2-5, with TRBD2 matching 11 bases. The V gene's germline CDR1 is LGHNA and CDR2 YSLEER. V shed 0 bases, J shed 2 bases, and the junction held 14 bases outside the gene matches. The CDR3 has 20 amino acids. CDR3 sequence: CASSQDGESPGLAAQETQYF. The CDR3 nucleotides read TGCGCCAGCAGCCAAGACGGGGAAAGCCCGGGACTAGCGGCGCAAGAGACCCAGTACTTC.

The CDR3 nucleotides are TGTGCCAGCAGCTTCCTCCTTGGAGTCGAGCAGTACTTC. It encodes CASSFLLGVEQYF. The rearrangement links TRBV7-3 to TRBJ2-7, with D hard to call. This CDR3 has 13 amino acids. V shed 3 bases and J shed 6 bases, with 12 bases lying between them. Germline V gene data show CDR1 as SGHTA and CDR2 as FQGTGA.

This chain joins TRBV24-1 and TRBJ1-5; TRBD1 aligns across 9 bases. Trimming cost V 5 bases and J 1 base; bases outside gene matches: 5. CDR1 KGHDR and CDR2 SFDVKD come from the germline V gene. The CDR3 has 16 residues. In DNA form, the CDR3 reads TGTGCCACCAGTGGGGGGACAGGGCAGAGCAATCAGCCCCAGCATTTT. Its translation is CATSGGTGQSNQPQHF.

The chain links TRBV4-2 to TRBJ2-1, with TRBD2 matching 8 bases. Germline CDR1 and CDR2: LGHNA and YNFKEQ. The junction had 5 bases not matched to a gene; V was cut back by 0 bases and J by 4 bases. CDR3 length equals 16 residues. The CDR3 loop reads CASSQEGLVRYNEQFF. The CDR3 coding sequence is TGTGCCAGCAGCCAAGAGGGACTAGTTAGATACAATGAGCAGTTCTTC.

V and J are TRBV5-1 and TRBJ2-1, with 13 bases fitting TRBD2. CDR3 size: 16 residues. Germline trimming cut 4 bases from V and 5 bases from J; bases unmatched to any gene: 6. From germline, CDR1 is SGHRS and CDR2 YFSETQ. The CDR3: CASSGGTSGINNEQFF. CDR3 DNA sequence: TGCGCCAGCAGCGGCGGGACTAGCGGGATCAACAATGAGCAGTTCTTC.